What follows are 14 T cell receptor beta chains derived from one specimen sequenced in a study of OX40 agonist ivuxolimab in advanced cancers. Generated by immunoSEQ multiplex PCR, the TCRdb table keeps only in-frame clones and is missing some. This table holds about 62,000 clones, more than 65% found once. The sample was CD4+ or CD8+ T cells sorted from blood, taken in a trial of the OX40 agonist ivuxolimab. These receptors all come from an adult with an advanced solid tumor such as melanoma, head and neck, liver or kidney cancer.

The chain is built from TRBV28 and TRBJ1-2, with D tentatively TRBD1 (5 bases). Germline V gene data show CDR1 as MDHEN and CDR2 as SYDVKM. The CDR3 is made up of 14 amino acids. The V and J ends lost 3 bases and 4 bases respectively, with 12 bases between them. CDR3 sequence (DNA): TGTGCCAGCAGTTTGAGACAGATTTTCTATGGCTACACCTTC. Translating it yields CASSLRQIFYGYTF.

The CDR3 region is CASSVVDTGELFF. CDR3 DNA sequence: TGTGCCAGCAGCGTAGTAGACACCGGGGAGCTGTTTTTT. This chain connects TRBV9 to TRBJ2-2; no clear D gene. The length of the CDR3 is 13 residues. Germline CDR1 is SGDLS and CDR2 is YYNGEE. The V gene lost 0 bases and the J gene lost 3 bases, with 3 bases spanning the gap. Filled out from reference TRBV9 and TRBJ2-2, the complete variable domain reads DSGVTQTPKHLITATGQRVTLRCSPRSGDLSVYWYQQSLDQGLQFLIQYYNGEERAKGNILERFSAQQFPDLHSELNLSSLELGDSALYFCASSVVDTGELFFGEGSRLTVL.

The chain recombines TRBV5-1 with TRBJ1-4, with 7 bases that match TRBD1. V shed 0 bases and J 8 bases; nucleotides not matched to a gene: 4. This CDR3 contains 14 residues. Germline V lookup: CDR1 SGHRS, CDR2 YFSETQ. In nucleotides, the CDR3 is TGCGCCAGCAGCTTGGAAGGGGGCCACGAAAAACTGTTTTTT. It encodes CASSLEGGHEKLFF. The variable domain in full, with the rest retrieved from reference TRBV5-1 and TRBJ1-4, is KAGVTQTPRYLIKTRGQQVTLSCSPISGHRSVSWYQQTPGQGLQFLFEYFSETQRNKGNFPGRFSGRQFSNSRSEMNVSTLELGDSALYLCASSLEGGHEKLFFGSGTQLSVL.

The V call is TRBV5-4, the J call TRBJ2-1; 7 positions match TRBD2. The CDR3 sequence is 14 residues long. Germline-derived CDR1 and CDR2 are SGHNT and YYREEE (reference sequence). V gave up 2 bases and J gave up 9 bases; unmatched junction bases: 8. The CDR3 sequence is CASSFPSGLGEQFF. DNA for the CDR3: TGTGCCAGCAGCTTTCCTAGCGGCCTTGGTGAGCAGTTCTTC. The whole variable domain, filled in from reference TRBV5-4 and TRBJ2-1, reads ETGVTQSPTHLIKTRGQQVTLRCSSQSGHNTVSWYQQALGQGPQFIFQYYREEENGRGNFPPRFSGLQFPNYSSELNVNALELDDSALYLCASSFPSGLGEQFFGPGTRLTVL.

The chain has TRBV6-1 and TRBJ2-7; D perhaps matches TRBD1 (5 bases). CDR3 length: 15 amino acids. In germline, CDR1 is MNHNS, CDR2 SASEGT. V was trimmed by 7 bases and J by 2 bases, leaving 18 bases between them. The CDR3 loop reads CASTPTKDKTYEQYF. The CDR3 region has the DNA TGTGCCAGCACCCCCACAAAGGACAAGACCTACGAGCAGTACTTC.

This sequence joins TRBV4-1 and TRBJ2-3; 7 nucleotides agree with TRBD2. Losses at the gene ends were 5 bases for V and 0 bases for J; bases not matched to a gene: 11. The CDR3 sequence is 17 residues long. The germline CDR1 and CDR2 sequences are MGHRA and YSYEKL. The chain's CDR3 is CASSERPGLTSTDTQYF. CDR3 in DNA: TGCGCCAGCAGCGAGCGACCGGGACTAACTAGCACAGATACGCAGTATTTT.

The rearrangement links TRBV5-5 to TRBJ2-3, with 7 bases fitting TRBD2. The CDR3 spans 16 residues. Unmatched junction bases numbered 4, after V lost 0 bases and J lost 0 bases. In germline, CDR1 is SGHKS, CDR2 YYEKEE (reference sequence). For the CDR3, the DNA is TGTGCCAGCAGCTTGGGGCTAGCGGCTAGCACAGATACGCAGTATTTT. Its translation: CASSLGLAASTDTQYF. Drawing the rest from reference TRBV5-5 and TRBJ2-3, the complete variable domain is DAGVTQSPTHLIKTRGQQVTLRCSPISGHKSVSWYQQVLGQGPQFIFQYYEKEERGRGNFPDRFSARQFPNYSSELNVNALLLGDSALYLCASSLGLAASTDTQYFGPGTRLTVL.

The V gene is TRBV6-5, the J gene TRBJ2-6; D unresolved. Looked up from germline, CDR1 is MNHEY and CDR2 is SVGAGI. The CDR3 consists of 13 residues. V lost 10 bases and J lost 0, with 7 bases in between. As DNA, the CDR3 is TGTGCCACCCGAGACTCTGGGGCCAACGTCCTGACTTTC. Encoded protein: CATRDSGANVLTF.

This clone was seen just once. The rearrangement uses TRBV7-2 and TRBJ2-5; 8 bases align to TRBD2. The CDR3 contains 16 residues. V lost 6 bases and J lost 4; bases outside the gene matches: 13. In germline, CDR1 is SGHTA, CDR2 FQGNSA. CDR3 sequence: CASSGGSGGLPETQYF. For the CDR3, the DNA is TGTGCCAGCAGTGGCGGGAGCGGGGGACTCCCAGAGACCCAGTACTTC.

The chain is built from TRBV5-1 and TRBJ2-3, with D uncertain. CDR3 length equals 13 residues. Germline V CDR1 and CDR2: SGHRS, YFSETQ. Trimming took 4 bases from V and 1 from J, leaving 7 bases between them. The chain's CDR3 is CASSVMGTDTQYF. CDR3 DNA: TGCGCCAGCAGCGTGATGGGCACAGATACGCAGTATTTT.

The rearrangement uses TRBV6-1 and TRBJ1-1; maybe TRBD1 (5 bases). The V gene's germline CDR1 is MNHNS and CDR2 SASEGT. V lost 4 bases to trimming and J lost 1 base, with 10 bases between them. CDR3 length: 14 residues. Here the CDR3 reads CASSVSGRNTEAFF. The CDR3 DNA sequence: TGTGCCAGCAGTGTTTCGGGGCGGAACACTGAAGCTTTCTTT.

The J gene is TRBJ2-7, the V gene TRBV6-5; 7 nucleotides agree with TRBD1. The length of the CDR3 is 13 residues. The V and J ends lost 6 bases and 8 bases, in that order; junction bases with no gene match: 10. Germline CDR1 and CDR2: MNHEY and SVGAGI. CDR3 region: CASRINQGEKQYF. In DNA form, the CDR3 reads TGTGCCAGCAGAATCAATCAGGGGGAGAAGCAGTACTTC.

This chain joins TRBV27 and TRBJ1-1, with TRBD1 as a possible D gene (5 bases). The V gene's germline CDR1 is MNHEY and CDR2 SMNVEV (reference sequence). V dropped 4 bases and J dropped 5 bases, with 17 bases sitting between them. This CDR3 has 15 amino acids. The CDR3: CASSSSTVSRTEAFF. The CDR3 nucleotides are TGTGCCAGCAGTTCCTCGACAGTATCGCGGACTGAAGCTTTCTTT.

Within the sample, this clone is medium-sized. V gene TRBV19 combines with J gene TRBJ2-7, with 9 bases matching TRBD1. The CDR3 runs to 15 residues. Germline CDR1 reads LNHDA; CDR2 reads SQIVND (reference sequence). V shed 5 bases and J 0 bases; nucleotides not matched to a gene: 5. This CDR3 reads CASSAGQGLSYEQYF. The CDR3 DNA reads as TGTGCCAGTAGTGCGGGACAGGGACTCTCCTACGAGCAGTACTTC.